The 24 T cell receptor beta chains below come from one sample, sequenced in a study of beta chain features in type 1 diabetes. Regarding the study as a whole: A moderate, significant TCRB CDR3 shortening appeared in type 1 diabetes across four CD4+ subsets.

Sequenced material consisted of expressed TCRB transcripts (all of the isolated RNA was reverse transcribed). Measured with immunoSEQ multiplex PCR; TCRdb has only the in-frame clones, and not every one. Of around 250,000 clones in the sample, roughly 21% were seen once. The antigens of these receptors remain unknown. What was sequenced was naive CD4+ T cells from blood. These receptors were obtained from a woman between 40 and 55 years old with type 1 diabetes.

This clone has only a few counts. The rearrangement joins TRBV18 to TRBJ1-2, with D uncertain. Germline V CDR1 and CDR2: KGHSH, LQKENI. The CDR3 is 13 amino acids. The V and J ends lost 3 bases and 0 bases respectively, with 5 bases between them. The CDR3 coding sequence is TGTGCCAGCTCACCCGGGGCTAACTATGGCTACACCTTC. Residues: CASSPGANYGYTF. The full variable domain, completed using reference TRBV18 and TRBJ1-2, is NAGVMQNPRHLVRRRGQEARLRCSPMKGHSHVYWYRQLPEEGLKFMVYLQKENIIDESGMPKERFSAEFPKEGPSILRIQQVVRGDSAAYFCASSPGANYGYTFGSGTRLTVV.

V is TRBV9 and J is TRBJ2-1, with 7 bases that match TRBD1. Germline values: CDR1 SGDLS, CDR2 YYNGEE. The junction had 7 bases not matched to a gene; V was cut back by 2 bases and J by 5 bases. The CDR3 extends over 15 amino acids. CDR3: CASSVTGYMDNEQFF. The DNA of the CDR3 is TGTGCCAGCAGCGTGACAGGGTATATGGACAATGAGCAGTTCTTC.

This clone was detected a few times. The V gene is TRBV9, the J gene TRBJ2-5; 12 bases are a match to TRBD2. CDR3 length: 15 residues. Germline trimming cut 4 bases from V and 5 bases from J; bases unmatched to any gene: 6. CDR1 is SGDLS and CDR2 is YYNGEE in the germline V gene. In DNA, the CDR3 is TGTGCCAGCAGCCCGACTAGCGGGAGTGTGGAGACCCAGTACTTC. Its protein product is CASSPTSGSVETQYF.

The chain recombines TRBV10-3 with TRBJ2-5; 7 nucleotides align to TRBD2. CDR1 and CDR2 (germline): ENHRY, SYGVKD. Losses at the gene ends were 4 bases for V and 2 bases for J; bases not matched to a gene: 7. The length of the CDR3 is 15 residues. The CDR3 sequence: CAISARSGVQETQYF. The CDR3 nucleotides are TGTGCCATCAGTGCCCGCAGCGGGGTACAAGAGACCCAGTACTTC.

This clone was counted between two and nine times. This chain joins TRBV30 and TRBJ2-2; 8 bases map to TRBD2. The CDR3 loop spans 14 amino acids. The J segment lost 4 bases and the V segment lost 4 bases, leaving 5 bases of the junction unmatched. Germline loops: CDR1 GTSNPN, CDR2 SVGIG (reference sequence). CDR3 bases: TGTGCCTGGAAGCGGGGGCGCAGCACCGGGGAGCTGTTTTTT. This codes for CAWKRGRSTGELFF.

The rearrangement uses TRBV5-1 and TRBJ2-7; TRBD1 is a possible D gene (5 bases). Between the trimmed V and J ends, which lost 0 bases and 5 bases, there was a span of 12 bases. The CDR3 extends over 14 amino acids. The germline gives CDR1 SGHRS, CDR2 YFSETQ. The CDR3 region is CASSLDLSTDEQYF. As DNA, the CDR3 is TGCGCCAGCAGCTTGGACCTCTCGACAGACGAGCAGTACTTC.

This clone was observed a handful of times. In DNA form, the CDR3 reads TGTGCCTGGAGTGTAGAAATTACGACAGGGCTTGCTGGGGCCAACGTCCTGACTTTC. Translating gives CAWSVEITTGLAGANVLTF. This chain joins TRBV30 and TRBJ2-6; 7 bases map to TRBD1. The germline CDR1 and CDR2 sequences are GTSNPN and SVGIG (reference sequence). Trimming took 0 bases from V and 2 from J; bases not matched to a gene: 13. CDR3 length: 19 amino acids.

J is TRBJ2-7 and V is TRBV28; a possible D gene is TRBD2 (6 bases). The ends were cut back, 4 bases at V and 5 bases at J, with 15 bases in the middle. This CDR3 is built from 14 residues. The germline gives CDR1 MDHEN, CDR2 SYDVKM. CDR3 DNA sequence: TGTGCCAGCAGTTCCGGAGGGAGAACTCACGAGCAGTACTTC. Translating it yields CASSSGGRTHEQYF.

Only a few counts were recorded for this clone. The V call is TRBV29-1, the J call TRBJ1-4, with TRBD1 matching over 7 bases. V trimming: 6 bases; J trimming: 10 bases; junction bases outside the gene matches: 17. Germline-derived CDR1 and CDR2 are SQVTM and ANQGSEA. CDR3 length: 15 amino acids. The CDR3 loop is CSVHLAGTQGGKLFF. The CDR3 nucleotides read TGCAGCGTCCACCTAGCGGGCACCCAGGGGGGAAAACTGTTTTTT.

The V gene is TRBV7-2, the J gene TRBJ2-7; D is perhaps TRBD2 (6 bases). This CDR3 contains 12 residues. Germline assignment: CDR1 SGHTA and CDR2 FQGNSA. V lost 3 bases to trimming and J lost 9 bases, with 12 bases between them. This chain's CDR3 is CASSFSGRWQYF. The DNA for the CDR3 is TGTGCCAGCAGCTTTTCCGGGAGATGGCAGTACTTC.

The rearrangement uses TRBV4-3 and TRBJ2-5; maybe TRBD2 (5 bases). CDR1 and CDR2 (germline): LGHNA, YSLEER. V gave up 0 bases and J gave up 12 bases, with 17 bases separating them. The length of the CDR3 is 14 residues. The CDR3 spells CASSQDVNREGKYF. CDR3 nucleotide sequence: TGCGCCAGCAGCCAAGATGTCAACCGGGAAGGGAAGTACTTC.

This clone appeared a few times. The chain is built from TRBV7-9 and TRBJ1-2; D is possibly TRBD1 (5 bases). Germline CDR1 and CDR2: SEHNR and FQNEAQ (reference sequence). Between the trimmed V and J ends, which lost 1 base and 7 bases, there was a span of 13 bases. The CDR3 totals 14 residues. The CDR3 spells CASSLEGWAGGYTF. The CDR3 nucleotides read TGTGCCAGCAGCTTAGAGGGGTGGGCAGGTGGCTACACCTTC.

V usage is TRBV5-1 and J usage is TRBJ1-6; D is possibly TRBD1 (5 bases). The CDR3 consists of 13 residues. Germline lookup yields CDR1 SGHRS and CDR2 YFSETQ. V was cut by 0 bases and J by 12 bases, with 10 bases left in between. The CDR3 nucleotides read TGCGCCAGCAGCTTGGGGGGCTGGCTACCCCTCCACTTT. Translation gives CASSLGGWLPLHF.

A few counts support this clone. CDR3 DNA: TGCGCCAGCAGCTTGGCCGTCGGGGGGGCGAACAATGAGCAGTTCTTC. Residues: CASSLAVGGANNEQFF. The chain joins TRBV5-1 to TRBJ2-1; 8 nucleotides match TRBD2. V trimming: 0 bases; J trimming: 5 bases; junction bases outside the gene matches: 7. The CDR3 length is 16 residues. CDR1 is SGHRS and CDR2 is YFSETQ in the germline V gene.

This chain joins TRBV2 and TRBJ1-2; 7 positions agree with TRBD1. CDR1 is SNHLY, CDR2 FYNNEI, per germline. CDR3 length equals 14 residues. After removal of 4 bases from V and 2 bases from J, the junction contained 4 bases not matched to a gene. The CDR3 protein is CASSGGQLNYGYTF. The DNA for the CDR3 is TGTGCCAGCAGTGGGGGACAGCTAAACTATGGCTACACCTTC.

The chain has TRBV11-2 and TRBJ2-3; 11 bases map to TRBD2. V shed 5 bases, J shed 2 bases, and the junction held 12 bases outside the gene matches. The CDR3 loop spans 18 amino acids. Germline values: CDR1 SGHAT, CDR2 FQNNGV. CDR3 nucleotides: TGTGCCAGCAGCCGAAATCCGGGACTAGCGGAGAACACAGATACGCAGTATTTT. This translates into CASSRNPGLAENTDTQYF.

V gene TRBV2 combines with J gene TRBJ2-3, with D possibly TRBD2 on 5 matching bases. Trimming took off 4 bases at V and 7 bases at J, with 6 bases between the two ends. Germline lookup yields CDR1 SNHLY and CDR2 FYNNEI. The length of the CDR3 is 11 residues. The CDR3 region has the DNA TGTGCCAGCAGTGCGGGAAATACGCAGTATTTT. This encodes CASSAGNTQYF.

The chain couples TRBV21-1 to TRBJ1-1. TRBV21-1 is termed a pseudogene. The CDR3 contains 15 residues. The CDR3: CASPGGIPRNTEAFF. Here the CDR3 DNA reads TGTGCCAGCCCTGGGGGGATACCTAGGAACACTGAAGCTTTCTTT.

V usage is TRBV9 and J usage is TRBJ2-1, with 11 nucleotides matching TRBD2. Germline V gene data show CDR1 as SGDLS and CDR2 as YYNGEE. The CDR3 is 15 residues long. Trimming at V came to 2 bases and at J to 7 bases, leaving 5 bases not matched to a gene. CDR3 in DNA: TGTGCCAGCAGCGTTGGACTAGCGGGTTGGAATGAGCAGTTCTTC. Translated: CASSVGLAGWNEQFF.

Here the CDR3 reads CSPDTGYEQYF. The CDR3 DNA sequence: TGCAGTCCCGACACAGGCTACGAGCAGTACTTC. The chain uses TRBV20-1 and TRBJ2-7; tentatively, D is TRBD1 (5 bases). CDR1 and CDR2 (germline): DFQATT, SNEGSKA (reference sequence). V gave up 8 bases and J gave up 3 bases, with 11 bases separating them. The CDR3 length is 11 residues.

V and J are TRBV30 and TRBJ2-1, with 14 bases that match TRBD2. V was clipped by 2 bases and J by 2 bases; unmatched bases: 8. CDR1 is GTSNPN and CDR2 is SVGIG in the germline V gene (reference sequence). This CDR3 contains 18 residues. The DNA of the CDR3 is TGTGCCTGGAGTTTTCGACTAGCGGGAGGGCCCCCCTACAATGAGCAGTTCTTC. Translation gives CAWSFRLAGGPPYNEQFF. The full variable domain, rest sourced from reference TRBV30 and TRBJ2-1, is SQTIHQWPATLVQPVGSPLSLECTVEGTSNPNLYWYRQAAGRGLQLLFYSVGIGQISSEVPQNLSASRPQDRQFILSSKKLLLSDSGFYLCAWSFRLAGGPPYNEQFFGPGTRLTVL.

The rearrangement joins TRBV5-4 to TRBJ2-2, with 7 bases lining up with TRBD2. The CDR3 sequence is 17 residues long. Germline loops: CDR1 SGHNT, CDR2 YYREEE (reference sequence). J gave up 3 bases and V 0 bases, and 8 bases lay outside the gene matches. This chain's CDR3 is CASSLEPWREHTGELFF. CDR3 sequence (DNA): TGTGCCAGCAGCTTGGAACCTTGGCGGGAGCACACCGGGGAGCTGTTTTTT.

This clone was detected only a few times. J is TRBJ2-5 and V is TRBV2; 8 bases fit TRBD2. The CDR3 spans 16 residues. CDR1 SNHLY and CDR2 FYNNEI come from the germline V gene. V lost 5 bases, J lost 5 bases, and 13 bases stayed unmatched. CDR3 sequence: CASSSRAGALQETQYF. For the CDR3, the DNA is TGTGCCAGCAGTTCGCGAGCGGGGGCCCTCCAGGAGACCCAGTACTTC. Full variable domain (outside the CDR3, taken from reference TRBV2 and TRBJ2-5): EPEVTQTPSHQVTQMGQEVILRCVPISNHLYFYWYRQILGQKVEFLVSFYNNEISEKSEIFDDQFSVERPDGSNFTLKIRSTKLEDSAMYFCASSSRAGALQETQYFGPGTRLLVL.

The V call is TRBV6-6, the J call TRBJ2-1; 9 positions match TRBD2. CDR1 and CDR2 (germline): MNHNY, SVGAGI (reference sequence). With 2 bases clipped from V and 10 bases from J, the junction kept 6 bases outside the gene matches. This CDR3 has 14 amino acids. CDR3 amino acids: CASSYSGLATEQFF. CDR3 sequence (DNA): TGTGCCAGCAGTTACAGCGGACTAGCGACAGAGCAGTTCTTC.